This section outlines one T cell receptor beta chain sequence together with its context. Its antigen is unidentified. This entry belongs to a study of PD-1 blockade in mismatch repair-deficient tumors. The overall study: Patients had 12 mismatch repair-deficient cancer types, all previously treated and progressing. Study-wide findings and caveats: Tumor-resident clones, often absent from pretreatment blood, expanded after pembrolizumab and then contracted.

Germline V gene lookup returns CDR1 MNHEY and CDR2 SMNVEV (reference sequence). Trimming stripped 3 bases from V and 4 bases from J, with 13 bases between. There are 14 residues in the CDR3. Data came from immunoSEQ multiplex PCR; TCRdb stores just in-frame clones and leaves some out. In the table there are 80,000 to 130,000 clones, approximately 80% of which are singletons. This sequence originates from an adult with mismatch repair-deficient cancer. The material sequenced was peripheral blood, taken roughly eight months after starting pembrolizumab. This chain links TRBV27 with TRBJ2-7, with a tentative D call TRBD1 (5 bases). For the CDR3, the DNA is TGTGCCAGCAGTTTTTCCGGGCAGGGTTACGAGCAGTACTTC. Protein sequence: CASSFSGQGYEQYF.